This T cell receptor (beta chain) was profiled in a study of identifying expanded T cells in peripheral blood. Healthy donors had no documented immune events, such as infections, while sampled. Findings of the study overall: Across healthy donors, higher total template counts meant significantly greater approximately two-week count variance. Differentially abundant clones: roughly 1.2 between replicates, about 15 at 2 to 3 weeks, roughly 18 at four.

Deletions cut 7 bases from V and 0 bases from J, with 13 bases between. The CDR3 covers 14 residues. The germline V gene has CDR1 MRHNA and CDR2 SNTAGT. With regard to this clone: Its antigen remains unidentified.

The table came from immunoSEQ multiplex PCR; TCRdb's copy has only in-frame clones and leaves some out. This table has approximately 100,000 clones, more than 70% appearing once. The sequenced sample consisted of blood. The receptor was isolated from a person aged 18-69 years in good health. The genes are TRBV6-4 and TRBJ2-7; D perhaps matches TRBD1 (7 bases). Here the CDR3 reads CASKAGQNSYEQYF. The CDR3 coding sequence is TGTGCCAGCAAGGCGGGACAGAACTCCTACGAGCAGTACTTC.